The clone carrying this T cell receptor (beta chain) was counted between two and nine times. Its antigen is as yet unknown. Every sorted population was more than 95% pure. The CDR3 is 15 residues long. The ends lost 5 bases at V and 5 bases at J; junction bases unmatched: 8. The germline V gene encodes CDR1 KGHSH and CDR2 LQKENI. Every isolated RNA sample was fully reverse transcribed, so sequencing captured expressed TCRB transcripts. Sequenced by immunoSEQ multiplex PCR; TCRdb stores in-frame clones only, minus some. The repertoire consists of 300,000 or so clones, with less than 15% occurring once and the leading ten covering roughly 0.015%. The data were taken from a study of beta chain features in type 1 diabetes. Overall study results and limits: The study found moderately but significantly shorter TCRB CDR3s in all four CD4+ subsets of Type 1 diabetes patients.

The V gene is TRBV18, the J gene TRBJ1-1; 10 bases align to TRBD1. This receptor was identified in a woman under 30 with type 1 diabetes. Sequenced material: naive CD4+ T cells from blood. CDR3 bases: TGTGCCAGCTCAATCCCGTCGGGACAGGGGACTGAAGCTTTCTTT. Protein sequence: CASSIPSGQGTEAFF.